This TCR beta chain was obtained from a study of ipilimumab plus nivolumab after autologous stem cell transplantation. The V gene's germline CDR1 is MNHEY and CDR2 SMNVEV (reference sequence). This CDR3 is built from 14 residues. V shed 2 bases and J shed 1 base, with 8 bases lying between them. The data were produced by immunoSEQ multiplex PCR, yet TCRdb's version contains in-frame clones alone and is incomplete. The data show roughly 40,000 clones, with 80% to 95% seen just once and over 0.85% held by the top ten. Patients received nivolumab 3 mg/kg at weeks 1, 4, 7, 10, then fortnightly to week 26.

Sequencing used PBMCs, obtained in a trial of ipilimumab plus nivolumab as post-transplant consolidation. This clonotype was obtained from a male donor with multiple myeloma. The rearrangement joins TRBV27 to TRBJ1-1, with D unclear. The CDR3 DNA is TGTGCCAGCAGTTTACTCGGGGAGAACACTGAAGCTTTCTTT. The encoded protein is CASSLLGENTEAFF.